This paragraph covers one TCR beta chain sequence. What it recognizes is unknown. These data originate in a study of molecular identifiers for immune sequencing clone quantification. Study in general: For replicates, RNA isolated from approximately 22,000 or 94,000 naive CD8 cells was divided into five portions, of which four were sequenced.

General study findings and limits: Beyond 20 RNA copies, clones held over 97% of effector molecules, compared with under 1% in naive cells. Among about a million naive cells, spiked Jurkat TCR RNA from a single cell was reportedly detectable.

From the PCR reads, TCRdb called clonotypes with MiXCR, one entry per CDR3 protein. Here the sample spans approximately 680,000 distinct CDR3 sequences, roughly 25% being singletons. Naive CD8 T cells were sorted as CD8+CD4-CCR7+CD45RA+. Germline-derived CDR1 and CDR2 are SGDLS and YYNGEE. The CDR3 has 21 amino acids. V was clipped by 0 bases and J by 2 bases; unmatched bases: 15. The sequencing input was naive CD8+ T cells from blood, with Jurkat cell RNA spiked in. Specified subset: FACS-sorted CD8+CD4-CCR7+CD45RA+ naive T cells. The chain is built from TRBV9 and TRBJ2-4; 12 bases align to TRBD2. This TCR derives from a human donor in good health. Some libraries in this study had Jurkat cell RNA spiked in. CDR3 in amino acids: CASSVGTGLAGGGITKNIQYF. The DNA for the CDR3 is TGTGCCAGCAGCGTAGGGACCGGGCTAGCGGGAGGGGGTATAACCAAAAACATTCAGTACTTC.